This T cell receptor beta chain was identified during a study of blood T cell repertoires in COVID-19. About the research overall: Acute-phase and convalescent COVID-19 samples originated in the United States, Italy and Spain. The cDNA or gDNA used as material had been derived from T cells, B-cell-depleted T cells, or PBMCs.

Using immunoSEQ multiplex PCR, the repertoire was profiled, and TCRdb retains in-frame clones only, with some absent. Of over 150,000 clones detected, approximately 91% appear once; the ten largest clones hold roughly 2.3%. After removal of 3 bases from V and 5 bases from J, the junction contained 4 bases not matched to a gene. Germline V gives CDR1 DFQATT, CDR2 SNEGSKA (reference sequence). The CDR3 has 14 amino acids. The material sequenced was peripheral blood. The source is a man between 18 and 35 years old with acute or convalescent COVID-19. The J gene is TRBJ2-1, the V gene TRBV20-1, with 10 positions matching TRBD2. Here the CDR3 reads CSASPLAGDNEQFF. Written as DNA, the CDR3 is TGCAGTGCTAGTCCTCTAGCGGGAGACAATGAGCAGTTCTTC.